These T cell receptor beta chains were read from a single sample in a study of T cells in Graves' hyperthyroidism and ophthalmopathy. TCRdb independently ran MiXCR on the multiplex PCR reads; one entry per CDR3 protein. The profile shows 500,000 to 650,000 distinct CDR3 sequences, over 15% of them singletons. Sequencing used blood. Source of these receptors: a woman in her late teens or twenties with Graves' ophthalmopathy. Both conserved end residues are part of each CDR3. The order of the fields is J gene, clone size, V gene, D gene, CDR3 DNA, CDR3 protein. D genes are given only for firm matches. Some rows mark clone size as missing; the rest say once, few, many or name a class of expanded clone.

>TRBJ1-2|NA|TRBV29-1|NA
TGCAGCGTTGCTTGGGGGCCCTATGGCTACACCTTC
CSVAWGPYGYTF
>TRBJ2-1|few|TRBV29-1|NA
TGCAGCGTTGAGGGGGCAGCTTCTCACAATGAGCAGTTCTTC
CSVEGAASHNEQFF
>TRBJ2-7|few|TRBV6-1|NA
TGTGCCAGCAGACCCATGGACAGTTACGAGCAGTACTTC
CASRPMDSYEQYF
>TRBJ2-2|many|TRBV12-3/TRBV12-4|TRBD1
TGTGCCAGCAGTCCCGGGACAGGGGATTTCGGGGAGCTGTTTTTT
CASSPGTGDFGELFF
>TRBJ2-7|many|TRBV29-1|TRBD2
TGCAGCGTGTTGACTAGCGAGGCCTACGAGCAGTACTTC
CSVLTSEAYEQYF
>TRBJ2-5|many|TRBV12-3/TRBV12-4|NA
TGTGCCAGCAGTTTAAAAAGATACCAAGAGACCCAGTACTTC
CASSLKRYQETQYF
>TRBJ1-3|NA|TRBV6-2/TRBV6-3|NA
TGTGCCAGCAGAACCTGGACGGTGCGCTCTGGAAACACCATATATTTT
CASRTWTVRSGNTIYF
>TRBJ1-1|NA|TRBV9|NA
TGTGCCAGCAGCGTAGCGGAGGGATGGACTGAAGCTTTCTTT
CASSVAEGWTEAFF
>TRBJ2-7|NA|TRBV12-3/TRBV12-4|NA
TGTGCCAGCAGCCCGAGTCCGGACGTTTCCTACGAGCAGTACTTC
CASSPSPDVSYEQYF
>TRBJ2-7|many|TRBV2|TRBD1
TGTGCCAGCAGTTCAGGGGGGACAGGGACATACGAGCAGTACTTC
CASSSGGTGTYEQYF
>TRBJ1-2|NA|TRBV27|NA
TGTGCCAGCAGCCTTGGGGGGGGGGGGTCCTATGGCTACACCTTC
CASSLGGGGSYGYTF
>TRBJ1-1|many|TRBV27|TRBD1
TGTGCCAGCAGCCCCAACGACAGGGGAGGCGACACTGAAGCTTTCTTT
CASSPNDRGGDTEAFF
>TRBJ2-1|NA|TRBV5-5|NA
TGTGTCAGCAGCTTGGTGCTAGCGGAGCAGTTCTTC
CVSSLVLAEQFF
>TRBJ2-7|many|TRBV13|TRBD2
TGTGCCAGCAGCCTACGGACTAGCGGGAGATACGAGCAGTACTTC
CASSLRTSGRYEQYF
>TRBJ2-6|many|TRBV5-1|NA
TGCGCCAGCAGCTTTCCTTCTGGGGCCAACGTCCTGACTTTC
CASSFPSGANVLTF
>TRBJ2-1|few|TRBV13|NA
TGTGCCAGCAGCTCGACTAATTACAATGAGCAGTTCTTC
CASSSTNYNEQFF
>TRBJ2-2|NA|TRBV13|TRBD1
TGTGCCAGCAGTTCCCAGGGGGCCGTCGGGGAGCTGTTTTTT
CASSSQGAVGELFF
>TRBJ2-1|many|TRBV7-9|NA
TGTGCCAGCAGCCCCCAATGGGGGAATGAGCAGTTCTTC
CASSPQWGNEQFF
>TRBJ1-1|NA|TRBV29-1|NA
TGCAGCGTCCGACAGAGACTTGAAGCTTTCTTT
CSVRQRLEAFF
>TRBJ1-2|few|TRBV7-8|NA
TGTGCCAGCGGATATACAGGGCAAGGCTACACCTTC
CASGYTGQGYTF
>TRBJ1-1|NA|TRBV2|NA
TGTGCCAGCAGTGAAGATTTCGTTGAAGCTTTCTTT
CASSEDFVEAFF
>TRBJ1-1|few|TRBV11-3|NA
TGTGCCAGCAGCACCGGGGATTCACACACTGAAGCTTTCTTT
CASSTGDSHTEAFF
>TRBJ2-2|few|TRBV19|TRBD2
TGTGCCAGTAGTATTTCCAGCGGGGTACCGACCACCGGGGAGCTGTTTTTT
CASSISSGVPTTGELFF
>TRBJ2-7|few|TRBV9|NA
TGTGCCAGCAGCGTAGCCCCGGGAGAACGGTTCGAGCAGTACTTC
CASSVAPGERFEQYF
>TRBJ2-5|many|TRBV5-1|NA
TGCGCCAGCAGCTTGGAGGGGGGCATGGAGACCCAGTACTTC
CASSLEGGMETQYF
>TRBJ1-6|many|TRBV10-3|NA
TGTGCCATCAGGGGACCGACCGATTCACCCCTCCACTTT
CAIRGPTDSPLHF
>TRBJ2-5|few|TRBV6-5|TRBD1
TGTGCCAGCAGTACTCCGGGACAGCAAGAGACCCAGTACTTC
CASSTPGQQETQYF
>TRBJ1-1|NA|TRBV6-1|TRBD1
TGTGCCAGCAGCCATTACAAGGGGGCGGGTCCGGACACTGAAGCTTTCTTT
CASSHYKGAGPDTEAFF
>TRBJ1-3|NA|TRBV7-3|NA
TGTGCCAGCAGCTCGGGCGTCGGCGCTGGAAACACCATATATTTT
CASSSGVGAGNTIYF
>TRBJ2-7|NA|TRBV10-3|TRBD2
TGTGCCACGGAGGGCGGGAGTATCTACGAGCAGTACTTC
CATEGGSIYEQYF
>TRBJ1-1|many|TRBV29-1|TRBD1
TGCAGCGGTACCTGGACAGGGAACACTGAAGCTTTCTTT
CSGTWTGNTEAFF
>TRBJ1-6|NA|TRBV6-1|TRBD1
TGTGCCAGCAGTGAGGGGACAGGTTTTAATTCACCCCTCCACTTT
CASSEGTGFNSPLHF
>TRBJ2-3|NA|TRBV5-4|NA
TGTGCCAGCAGCCCGGCGAGAGAGGGGGGTGTTCCCACAGATACGCAGTATTTT
CASSPAREGGVPTDTQYF
>TRBJ2-1|few|TRBV27|TRBD2
TGTGCCAGCAGTTCCTCCGGGCCGCTCGGGGGGAATGAGCAGTTCTTC
CASSSSGPLGGNEQFF
>TRBJ1-5|NA|TRBV20-1|TRBD1
TGCAGTGCTAGAGATCCACACACAAGGACAGGCCTTCATTATAGCAATCAGCCCCAGCATTTT
CSARDPHTRTGLHYSNQPQHF
>TRBJ1-1|NA|TRBV20-1|TRBD1
TGCAGTGCCACCCCCGCGGCCGGGACAGGGAACACTGAAGCTTTCTTT
CSATPAAGTGNTEAFF
>TRBJ1-1|many|TRBV2|TRBD1
TGTGCCAGCAGTGCCGGACAGGGGTACAGTGAAGCTTTCTTT
CASSAGQGYSEAFF
>TRBJ2-7|many|TRBV10-3|NA
TGTGCCATCTCGCGGGCCGGGACCTACGAGCAGTACTTC
CAISRAGTYEQYF
>TRBJ2-2|many|TRBV6-1|NA
TGTGCCAGCAGTGAAGGTTCCTCCCTGCGGGAGCTGTTTTTT
CASSEGSSLRELFF
>TRBJ1-6|few|TRBV9|NA
TGTGCCAGCAGCCCCCAGACGGATAATTCACCCCTCCACTTT
CASSPQTDNSPLHF
>TRBJ2-1|many|TRBV5-1|TRBD2
TGCGCCAGCAGCCCGCATGGGACTAGCGGGGTCGATGAGCAGTTCTTC
CASSPHGTSGVDEQFF
>TRBJ2-2|NA|TRBV28|NA
TGTGCCAGCAGTCTCCCGGGACTCGACACCGGGGAGCTGTTTTTT
CASSLPGLDTGELFF
>TRBJ1-1|few|TRBV29-1|NA
TGCAGCGTTGTGGGCGGGGGGGGGGCTGAAGCTTTCTTT
CSVVGGGGAEAFF
>TRBJ1-2|many|TRBV14|NA
TGTGCCAGCAGCCAAGAAAGCCGGGGGAGTACGTATGGCTACACCTTC
CASSQESRGSTYGYTF
>TRBJ2-5|many|TRBV28|NA
TGTGCCAGCAGTTTATTTGGTGGACAGCTGGAGACCCAGTACTTC
CASSLFGGQLETQYF
>TRBJ2-2|few|TRBV24-1|TRBD2
TGTGCCACCAGTGGAGCGGGAGGGCCAACCGGGGAGCTGTTTTTT
CATSGAGGPTGELFF
>TRBJ2-7|NA|TRBV5-1|NA
TGCGCCAGCAGCCCCGGGGCGTCGAGCTCCTACGAGCAGTACTTC
CASSPGASSSYEQYF
>TRBJ1-1|NA|TRBV9|NA
TGTGCCAGCAGCGTAGGGGGGGTCCTTGGGAACACTGAAGCTTTCTTT
CASSVGGVLGNTEAFF
>TRBJ2-3|many|TRBV7-2|NA
TGTGCCAGCAGCTTAGACGGGGGCGGCGGCACAGATACGCAGTATTTT
CASSLDGGGGTDTQYF
>TRBJ1-1|many|TRBV3-1|NA
TGTGCCAGCAGCTTCCCTCAGGGACCCGCTTTCTTT
CASSFPQGPAFF